These T cell receptor beta chains were read from a single sample in a study of monozygotic twins with cystic fibrosis. Generated by immunoSEQ multiplex PCR, the TCRdb table keeps only in-frame clones and is missing some. The top ten hold around 5% of the sample, which has around 9,800 clones, around 90% seen once. Sequencing was performed on blood. The receptors originated from a boy aged 2-15 years with cystic fibrosis. Each CDR3 is given with its conserved first and last residue.

>TRBV9|16
CASSVATGSSYNEQFF
>TRBV5-6|12
CASSLLVGELFF
>TRBV7-2|14
CASSLRVKGTEAFF
>TRBV21-1|14
CASSKSGYENIQYF
>TRBV7-8|16
CASSLGGQFSNQPQHF
>TRBV30|15
CAWSGGTVVPYGYTF
>TRBV21-1|16
CASSERTSGGVNEQFF
>TRBV6-5|14
CASSRGQGGTEAFF
>TRBV7-3|16
CASSLTGGTYQETQYF
>TRBV18|16
CASTTCAGGQGCEQYF
>TRBV15|16
CATSSSGGRGTGELFF
>TRBV30|14
CAWSPEGGNQPQHF
>TRBV14|16
CASSPRHGGGLEKLFF
>TRBV30|14
CAWSPLGYNYGYTF
>TRBV4-2|15
CASSQGTGFNNEQFF
>TRBV13|14
CASSPQQGTPEAFF
>TRBV27|15
CASSSQGGLRQPQHF
>TRBV18|15
CASSPRQAGRETQYF
>TRBV2|16
CASSEVQSSYNSPLHF
>TRBV14|12
CASSPGNYGYTF
>TRBV5-6|16
CASSLVTGGPYNEQFF
>TRBV10-3|12
CAIREGVYGYTF
>TRBV9|16
CASSAGQGSGTDTQYF
>TRBV6-5|14
CASSYSEGEDIQYF
>TRBV7-8|17
CASSLEAGWGLNYGYTF
>TRBV4-2|14
CASSHRGQEGGYTF